These T cell receptor beta chains were read from a single sample in a study of T cell responses to AZD1222 COVID-19 vaccine. The repertoire was sequenced with immunoSEQ multiplex PCR; TCRdb's copy has only in-frame clones and lacks some. Altogether about 120,000 clones are present, about four fifths being singletons, with the ten largest covering 4.6%. Specimen: peripheral blood, collected on day 0 of AZD1222 vaccination. These TCRs come from an adult in good health. Both conserved end residues are trimmed from each CDR3. The order of the fields is V gene, J gene, CDR3 protein.

TRBV19	TRBJ1-5	ASSAFQPGQPQH
TRBV4-1	TRBJ1-4	ASSGNHLATNEKLF
TRBV7-6	TRBJ2-1	ASSSRSGRLYNEQF
TRBV28	TRBJ2-1	ASTPGGTLYNEQF
TRBV5-5	TRBJ1-3	ASSSGQKSGNTIY
TRBV6-2/TRBV6-3	TRBJ2-2	ASSKRLAGGQGTGELF
TRBV24-1	TRBJ1-2	ATSDSHRRYT
TRBV6-5	TRBJ1-4	ASSYFGGRQEKLF
TRBV6-2/TRBV6-3	TRBJ2-7	ASSQNYEQY
TRBV9	TRBJ2-2	ASSVEAGELF
TRBV28	TRBJ1-5	ASSVIRGGQPQH
TRBV30	TRBJ1-2	AWSLARQGGYT
TRBV19	TRBJ2-5	ASSMDRAETQY
TRBV7-9	TRBJ1-5	ASSPGGRDNQPQH
TRBV7-6	TRBJ1-2	ASGQGSNYGYT
TRBV7-2	TRBJ1-4	ASGRDRGAVGEKLF
TRBV11-2	TRBJ2-2	ASSLPTSGRRHNGELF
TRBV7-9	TRBJ2-7	ASSQGQIYEQY
TRBV24-1	TRBJ2-1	ATSDGLVSHNEQF
TRBV28	TRBJ2-5	ASSSPRDSASYQETQY
TRBV7-2	TRBJ1-5	ASSLRWGSNQPQH
TRBV9	TRBJ1-4	ASSVESSTATGGNEKLF
TRBV27	TRBJ2-7	ASRNTRASYEQY
TRBV9	TRBJ2-3	ASSVSRGASTDTQY
TRBV5-5	TRBJ1-2	ASSSTGQYGYT
TRBV20-1	TRBJ2-1	SASQTGGVRNEQF
TRBV5-1	TRBJ2-3	ASSGQFGGSDTQY
TRBV6-2/TRBV6-3	TRBJ1-2	ASSYSPGGGYGYT
TRBV28	TRBJ1-4	ASSLHRDRAGEKLF
TRBV23-1	TRBJ2-3	ASSQSRGTGDFQTSSTDTQY
TRBV7-6	TRBJ2-5	ASRGGRETQY
TRBV5-4	TRBJ2-2	ASRTSGRGNTGELF
TRBV7-2	TRBJ1-2	ASSSQGQGVGSYGYT
TRBV6-5	TRBJ1-2	ASSQGGGYT
TRBV5-6	TRBJ1-6	ARHNSPLH
TRBV9	TRBJ2-7	ASSVDPSYEQY
TRBV28	TRBJ1-5	ASSLSGAYNQPQH
TRBV6-5	TRBJ2-7	ASSYRTAQY
TRBV19	TRBJ1-1	ASTRDSGRTEAF
TRBV7-8	TRBJ1-6	ASRGRQGNTYNSPLH
TRBV6-2/TRBV6-3	TRBJ2-4	ASSYFRTSGVAKNIQY
TRBV27	TRBJ1-2	ASSSGYGYT
TRBV6-2/TRBV6-3	TRBJ2-3	ASSRRGRGISDTQY
TRBV24-1	TRBJ2-1	ATSEDSSSYNEQF
TRBV25-1	TRBJ2-1	ATQSAGTYNEQF
TRBV28	TRBJ1-6	ASSFPKTPLH
TRBV27	TRBJ1-4	ASRRTGTGITNEKLF
TRBV27	TRBJ1-6	ASSVQGINSPLH
TRBV21-1	TRBJ2-7	ASSPPIPYEQY
TRBV5-1	TRBJ1-1	ASSQWTTNTEAF
TRBV24-1	TRBJ2-7	ATSRDYEQY
TRBV7-8	TRBJ2-7	ASSGGLGQSSYEQY
TRBV6-1	TRBJ2-7	ASTELPGDEQY
TRBV7-9	TRBJ2-1	ASSFVPGLTKNEQF
TRBV7-2	TRBJ1-5	ASSLSSSNQPQH
TRBV24-1	NA	ATSGGQGTQY
TRBV28	TRBJ2-7	ASKVYGSLARVGQY
TRBV28	TRBJ1-1	ASTPPGQGTEAF
TRBV11-2	TRBJ2-4	ASSFTGGSIQY
TRBV7-2	TRBJ1-1	ASSLDPGSNTEAF